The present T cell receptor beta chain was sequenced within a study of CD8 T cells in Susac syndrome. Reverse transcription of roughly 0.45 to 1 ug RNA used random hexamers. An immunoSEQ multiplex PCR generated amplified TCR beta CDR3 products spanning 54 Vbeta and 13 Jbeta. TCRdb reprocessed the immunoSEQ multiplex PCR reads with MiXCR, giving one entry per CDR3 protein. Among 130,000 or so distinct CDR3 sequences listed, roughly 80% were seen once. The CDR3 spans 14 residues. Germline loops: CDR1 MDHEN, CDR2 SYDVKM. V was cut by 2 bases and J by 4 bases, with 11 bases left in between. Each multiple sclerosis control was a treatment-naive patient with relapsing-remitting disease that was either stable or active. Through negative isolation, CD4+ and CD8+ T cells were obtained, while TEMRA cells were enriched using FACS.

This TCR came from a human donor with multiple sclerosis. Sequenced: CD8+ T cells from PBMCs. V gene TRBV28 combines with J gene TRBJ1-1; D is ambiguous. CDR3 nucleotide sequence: TGTGCCAGCAGTTTAACCCGAAGCTCCACTGAAGCTTTCTTT. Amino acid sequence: CASSLTRSSTEAFF.